A selection of T cell receptor beta chains follows, all from one sample in a study of shared clonotypes between healthy human individuals. The method was immunoSEQ multiplex PCR; TCRdb's version includes in-frame clones alone and lacks a portion of them. The sample shows more than 2,000,000 clones, over 90% of them seen only once. Input material: naive CD4+ T cells from PBMCs. Receptor source: a man between 18 and 29 years old in good health. Some clones in this sample may be carry-over from other donors' samples. CDR3s include the opening cysteine and the closing phenylalanine or tryptophan. Fields, in order: J gene, V gene, clone size, D gene, CDR3 protein, CDR3 DNA. D genes are given only for firm matches. For some rows the clone size is stated as once, few or many, or as a class when expanded; others skip it.

>TRBJ2-3|TRBV6-5|once|-
CASSYSVTDTQYF
TGTGCCAGCAGTTACTCGGTGACAGATACGCAGTATTTT
>TRBJ1-1|TRBV12-5|once|-
CASGLVLGSHTEAFF
TGTGCTAGTGGTTTGGTACTGGGGTCGCACACTGAAGCTTTCTTT
>TRBJ2-5|TRBV9|once|-
CASSVRPAARETQYF
TGTGCCAGCAGCGTAAGGCCGGCCGCGCGGGAGACCCAGTACTTC
>TRBJ2-1|TRBV5-4|-|TRBD2
CASSLVGLAGRDEQFF
TGTGCCAGCAGCTTGGTCGGACTAGCGGGTAGGGATGAGCAGTTCTTC
>TRBJ2-5|TRBV7-7|-|-
CASSLVGVIIETQYF
TGTGCCAGCAGCTTAGTGGGAGTCATTATTGAGACCCAGTACTTC
>TRBJ2-1|TRBV12-5|-|TRBD2
CASGLASTSGSFSEQFF
TGTGCTAGTGGTTTGGCATCGACTAGCGGGTCCTTTAGTGAGCAGTTCTTC
>TRBJ2-1|TRBV11-3|-|TRBD2
CASSKGEGEQFF
TGTGCCAGCAGCAAAGGGGAGGGTGAGCAGTTCTTC
>TRBJ2-7|TRBV7-8|-|-
CASSLRPERIYEQYF
TGTGCCAGCAGCTTAAGGCCAGAGAGAATCTACGAGCAGTACTTC
>TRBJ1-5|TRBV7-2|-|-
CASSLEGTTNQPQHF
TGTGCCAGCAGCTTAGAAGGGACAACCAACCAGCCCCAGCATTTT
>TRBJ1-5|TRBV5-1|-|-
CASSLVPGDDSNQPQHF
TGCGCCAGCAGCTTGGTCCCAGGCGATGATAGCAATCAGCCCCAGCATTTT